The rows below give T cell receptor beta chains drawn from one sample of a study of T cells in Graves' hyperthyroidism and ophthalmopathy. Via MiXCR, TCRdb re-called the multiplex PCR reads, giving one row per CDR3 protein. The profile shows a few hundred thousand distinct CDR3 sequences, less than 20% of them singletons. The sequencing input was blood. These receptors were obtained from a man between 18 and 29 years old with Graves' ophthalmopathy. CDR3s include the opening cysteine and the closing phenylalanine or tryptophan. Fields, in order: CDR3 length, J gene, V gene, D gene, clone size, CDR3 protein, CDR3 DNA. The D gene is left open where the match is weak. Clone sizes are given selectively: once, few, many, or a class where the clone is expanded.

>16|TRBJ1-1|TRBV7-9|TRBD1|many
CASSRQGARPNTEAFF
TGTGCCAGCAGCCGACAGGGGGCCAGACCTAACACTGAAGCTTTCTTT
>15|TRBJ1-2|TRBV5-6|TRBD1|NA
CASRKYGQGNYGYTF
TGTGCCAGCAGGAAATATGGACAGGGGAACTATGGCTACACCTTC
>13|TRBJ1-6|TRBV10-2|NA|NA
CASSRDGNSPLHF
TGCGCCAGCAGTAGGGACGGGAATTCACCCCTCCACTTT
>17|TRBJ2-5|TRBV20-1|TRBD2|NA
CSAISGTSGGNQETQYF
TGCAGTGCCATCTCCGGGACTAGCGGGGGAAACCAAGAGACCCAGTACTTC
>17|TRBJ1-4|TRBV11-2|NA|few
CASSLLYSPSTNEKLFF
TGTGCCAGCAGCTTACTTTACAGTCCCTCAACTAATGAAAAACTGTTTTTT
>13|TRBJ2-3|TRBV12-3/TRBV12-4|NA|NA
CASSWGATDTQYF
TGTGCCAGCAGTTGGGGGGCCACAGATACGCAGTATTTT
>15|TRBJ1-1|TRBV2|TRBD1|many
CASRGDSQMNTEAFF
TGTGCCAGCAGGGGGGACAGTCAAATGAACACTGAAGCTTTCTTT
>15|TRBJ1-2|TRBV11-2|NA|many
CASSLDPKAGYGYTF
TGTGCCAGCAGCTTAGATCCTAAGGCAGGGTACGGCTACACCTTC
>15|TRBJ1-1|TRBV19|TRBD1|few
CASSKGQGANTEAFF
TGTGCCAGTAGTAAGGGACAGGGGGCGAACACTGAAGCTTTCTTT
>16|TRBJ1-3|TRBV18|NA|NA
CASSRGTSDSGNTIYF
TGTGCCAGCTCAAGGGGGACGTCCGACTCTGGAAACACCATATATTTT
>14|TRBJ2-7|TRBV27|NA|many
CASSLSVRTYEQYF
TGTGCCAGCAGTTTATCGGTCAGGACCTACGAGCAGTACTTC
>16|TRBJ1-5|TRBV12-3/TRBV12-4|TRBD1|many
CASSLDWTGVGQPQHF
TGTGCCAGCAGTTTAGATTGGACAGGGGTTGGTCAGCCCCAGCATTTT
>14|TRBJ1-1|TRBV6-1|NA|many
CASSELRGNTEAFF
TGTGCCAGCAGTGAATTGAGAGGGAACACTGAAGCTTTCTTT
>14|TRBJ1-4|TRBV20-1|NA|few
CSAPNGGINEKLFF
TGCAGTGCCCCGAACGGAGGAATTAATGAAAAACTGTTTTTT
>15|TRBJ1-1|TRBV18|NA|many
CASSQVDSLNTEAFF
TGTGCCAGCTCACAAGTGGACAGCTTGAACACTGAAGCTTTCTTT
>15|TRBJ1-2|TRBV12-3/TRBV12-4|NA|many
CASSPSPAGRYGYTF
TGTGCCAGCAGCCCTTCCCCGGCAGGGCGGTATGGCTACACCTTC
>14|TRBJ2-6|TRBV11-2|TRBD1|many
CASPGQAGANVLTF
TGTGCCAGCCCCGGACAGGCCGGGGCCAACGTCCTGACTTTC
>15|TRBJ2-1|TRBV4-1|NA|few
CASSQEDFPYNEQFF
TGCGCCAGCAGCCAGGAAGATTTCCCCTACAATGAGCAGTTCTTC
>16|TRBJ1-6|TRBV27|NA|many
CASSPWEGRRNSPLHF
TGTGCCAGCAGTCCCTGGGAGGGGCGGCGGAATTCACCCCTCCACTTT
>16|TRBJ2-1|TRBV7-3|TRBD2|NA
CASSLWSGGDVNEQFF
TGTGCCAGCAGCTTATGGAGCGGGGGGGACGTCAATGAGCAGTTCTTC
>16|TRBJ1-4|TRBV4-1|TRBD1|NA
CASSRAPGQGDEKLFF
TGCGCCAGCAGCCGCGCACCGGGACAGGGGGATGAAAAACTGTTTTTT
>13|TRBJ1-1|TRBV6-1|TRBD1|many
CASSQTGITEAFF
TGTGCCAGCAGCCAGACAGGGATCACTGAAGCTTTCTTT
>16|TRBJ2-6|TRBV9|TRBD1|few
CASSADRSSGANVLTF
TGTGCCAGCAGCGCGGACAGGAGCTCTGGGGCCAACGTCCTGACTTTC
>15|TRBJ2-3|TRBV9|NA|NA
CASSVGAGGQDTQYF
TGTGCCAGCAGCGTAGGAGCCGGGGGTCAAGATACGCAGTATTTT
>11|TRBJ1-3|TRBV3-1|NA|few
CASSQGNTIYF
TGTGCCAGCAGCCAGGGAAACACCATATATTTT
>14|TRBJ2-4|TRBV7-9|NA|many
CASSLGERGNIQYF
TGTGCCAGCAGCCTCGGGGAGAGGGGAAACATTCAGTACTTC
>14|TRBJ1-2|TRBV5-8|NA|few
CASSWSHQGEGYTF
TGTGCCAGCAGCTGGAGCCATCAAGGGGAGGGCTACACCTTC
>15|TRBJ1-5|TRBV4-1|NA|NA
CASSQETGSNQPQHF
TGCGCCAGCAGCCAAGAGACGGGGAGCAATCAGCCCCAGCATTTT
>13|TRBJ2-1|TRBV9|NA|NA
CASSPSVDYEQFF
TGTGCCAGCAGCCCATCCGTTGACTATGAGCAGTTCTTC
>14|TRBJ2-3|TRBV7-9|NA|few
CASSLEGGLGTQYF
TGTGCCAGCAGCTTAGAAGGCGGTCTGGGAACGCAGTATTTT
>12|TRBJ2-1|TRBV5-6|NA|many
CASSKGVNEQFF
TGTGCCAGCAGCAAGGGCGTCAATGAGCAGTTCTTC
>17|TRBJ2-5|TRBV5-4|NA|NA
CASSSQSKEGIRETQYF
TGTGCCAGCAGCTCCCAATCGAAGGAGGGGATCAGAGAGACCCAGTACTTC
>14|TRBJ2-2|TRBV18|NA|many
CASSPGANTGELFF
TGTGCCAGCTCACCAGGGGCGAACACCGGGGAGCTGTTTTTT
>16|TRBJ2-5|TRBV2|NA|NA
CASSGGGGGPIGTQYF
TGTGCCAGCAGTGGGGGAGGCGGGGGCCCGATAGGGACCCAGTACTTC
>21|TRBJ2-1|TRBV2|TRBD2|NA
CASSTRLSGTSGGPSYNEQFF
TGTGCCAGCAGCACCCGACTCTCGGGGACTAGCGGGGGGCCCTCCTACAATGAGCAGTTCTTC
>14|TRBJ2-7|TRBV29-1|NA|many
CSAEGQGWDHEQYF
TGCAGCGCCGAAGGCCAGGGTTGGGACCACGAGCAGTACTTC
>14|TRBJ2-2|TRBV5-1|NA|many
CASRVESNTGELFF
TGCGCCAGCAGGGTAGAGTCGAACACCGGGGAGCTGTTTTTT
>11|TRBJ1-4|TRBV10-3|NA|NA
CAIGANEKLFF
TGTGCCATTGGAGCTAATGAAAAACTGTTTTTT
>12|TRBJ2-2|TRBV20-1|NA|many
CSAQRGAGELFF
TGCAGTGCCCAGAGGGGGGCCGGGGAGCTGTTTTTT
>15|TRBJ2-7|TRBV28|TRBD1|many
CASRPGDRFSYEQYF
TGTGCCAGTCGCCCGGGGGACAGGTTCTCCTACGAGCAGTACTTC
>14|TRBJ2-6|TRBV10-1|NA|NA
CAINPGRGANVLTF
TGTGCCATCAACCCCGGAAGGGGGGCCAACGTCCTGACTTTC
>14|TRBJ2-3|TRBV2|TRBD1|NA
CASSSTGGGDTQYF
TGTGCCAGCAGTTCGACAGGGGGCGGAGATACGCAGTATTTT
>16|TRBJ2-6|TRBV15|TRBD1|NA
CATSRDWGQGANVLTF
TGTGCCACCAGCAGAGACTGGGGACAGGGGGCCAACGTCCTGACTTTC
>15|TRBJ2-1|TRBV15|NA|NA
CATSRDQGSYNEQFF
TGTGCCACCAGCAGAGATCAGGGGTCCTACAATGAGCAGTTCTTC
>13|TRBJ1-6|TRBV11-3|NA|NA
CASSGEGDSPLHF
TGTGCCAGCAGCGGGGAAGGGGATTCACCCCTCCACTTT
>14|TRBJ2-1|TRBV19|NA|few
CASSIVGSAHGQFF
TGTGCCAGTAGTATAGTAGGAAGCGCCCACGGGCAGTTCTTC
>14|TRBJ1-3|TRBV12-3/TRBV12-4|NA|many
CASSLGLEGFAIYF
TGTGCCAGCAGTCTGGGACTTGAAGGTTTCGCCATATATTTT
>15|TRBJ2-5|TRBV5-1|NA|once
CASSLEGGRVETQYF
TGCGCCAGCAGCTTGGAGGGGGGCAGGGTGGAGACCCAGTACTTC
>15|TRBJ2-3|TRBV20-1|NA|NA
CSARGFERGTDTQYF
TGCAGTGCTAGAGGTTTCGAGCGGGGCACAGATACGCAGTATTTT
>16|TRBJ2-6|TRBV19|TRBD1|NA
CASTRDRGTGANVLTF
TGTGCCAGTACCCGGGACAGGGGGACCGGGGCCAACGTCCTGACTTTC
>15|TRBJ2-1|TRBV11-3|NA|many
CASSRGGGLGDEQFF
TGTGCCAGCAGCAGAGGGGGGGGGCTCGGGGATGAGCAGTTCTTC
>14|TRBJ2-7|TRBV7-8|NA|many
CASSPGAHSYEQYF
TGTGCCAGCAGCCCGGGCGCGCACTCCTACGAGCAGTACTTC
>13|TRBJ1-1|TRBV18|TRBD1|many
CASYDRATFEAFF
TGTGCCAGCTACGACAGGGCGACCTTTGAAGCTTTCTTT
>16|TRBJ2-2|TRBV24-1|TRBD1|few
CATSDPRTGLTGELFF
TGTGCCACCAGTGATCCTAGGACAGGGCTAACCGGGGAGCTGTTTTTT
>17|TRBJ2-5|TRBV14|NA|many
CASSHLGAGILQETQYF
TGTGCCAGCAGCCATTTAGGTGCCGGAATACTTCAAGAGACCCAGTACTTC
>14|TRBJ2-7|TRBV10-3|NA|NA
CAISESTESYEQYF
TGTGCCATCAGTGAGTCGACAGAGTCCTACGAGCAGTACTTC
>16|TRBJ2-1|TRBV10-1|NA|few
CASSESEGFSYNEQFF
TGCGCCAGCAGTGAGTCGGAGGGTTTCTCTTACAATGAGCAGTTCTTC